Shown below are 9 T cell receptor beta chains from a single sample sequenced in a study of T-cell memory formation after mild COVID-19. MiXCR, applied by TCRdb to the 5' RACE reads, yields one record per CDR3 protein. This sample carries around 410,000 distinct CDR3 sequences, 20% to 30% of them seen once, and the ten largest clones take over 10%. The sequencing sample was made of PBMCs or a T cell subset sorted from them (not recorded which). These receptors came from an adult woman who had mild COVID-19 (a few samples of this study predate the infection). Cell type and time point are not known.

V gene TRBV6-1 combines with J gene TRBJ1-1; TRBD1 matches 8 bases. The CDR3 is 13 residues long. CDR1 MNHNS and CDR2 SASEGT come from the germline V gene. V lost 6 bases, J lost 6 bases, and 6 bases stayed unmatched. CDR3 DNA: TGTGCCAGCAGGTGGGGACAGGTGGCTGAAGCTTTCTTT. Residues: CASRWGQVAEAFF.

This clonotype was observed a few times. The CDR3 sequence is CASSRNSPTPGQIEKLFF. The CDR3 DNA reads TGCGCCAGCAGCCGAAACTCCCCGACCCCGGGACAAATCGAAAAACTGTTTTTT. This chain connects TRBV4-3 to TRBJ1-4, with TRBD1 as a possible D gene (6 bases). Germline CDR1 LGHNA, CDR2 YSLEER. This CDR3 has 18 amino acids. Trimming stripped 4 bases from V and 8 bases from J, with 26 bases between.

This clonotype appeared a few times. The J gene is TRBJ1-1, the V gene TRBV6-2 or TRBV6-3; D remains ambiguous. The V gene's germline CDR1 is MNHEY and CDR2 SVGEGT. The CDR3 is 14 amino acids. V lost 0 bases and J lost 1, with 6 bases in between. CDR3 nucleotides: TGTGCCAGCAGTTACTCGAGGGCGAACACTGAAGCTTTCTTT. Its translation: CASSYSRANTEAFF.

The sample holds one count of this clonotype. V gene TRBV20-1 combines with J gene TRBJ2-7; no firm D call. The CDR3 contains 14 residues. Germline CDR1 reads DFQATT; CDR2 reads SNEGSKA (reference sequence). Between the trimmed V and J ends, which lost 3 bases and 0 bases, there was a span of 12 bases. For the CDR3, the DNA is TGCAGTGCTAGGTCAGAGGTATACTCCTACGAGCAGTACTTC. Translated: CSARSEVYSYEQYF.

The V and J genes are TRBV5-4 and TRBJ2-7; 8 bases match TRBD1. CDR3 size: 16 residues. V lost 3 bases and J lost 2; bases outside the gene matches: 10. Germline CDR1 and CDR2: SGHNT and YYREEE (reference sequence). The CDR3 sequence is CASSYGQGAGPYEQYF. The CDR3 DNA sequence: TGTGCCAGCAGCTATGGACAGGGAGCCGGACCCTACGAGCAGTACTTC.

The chain recombines TRBV4-1 with TRBJ2-1; D unresolved. Trimming took off 0 bases at V and 8 bases at J, with 8 bases between the two ends. Germline V gene lookup returns CDR1 MGHRA and CDR2 YSYEKL. This CDR3 comprises 13 residues. CDR3 bases: TGCGCCAGCAGCCAAGATCCCGGGTATGAGCAGTTCTTC. This codes for CASSQDPGYEQFF.

The sample holds many counts of this clonotype. V usage is TRBV4-3 and J usage is TRBJ2-1; 8 bases map to TRBD2. CDR3 length: 16 amino acids. The germline V gene encodes CDR1 LGHNA and CDR2 YSLEER. The junction had 11 bases not matched to a gene; V was cut back by 0 bases and J by 10 bases. The CDR3 spells CASSQDPGGGPFEQFF. For the CDR3, the DNA is TGCGCCAGCAGCCAAGATCCCGGGGGGGGCCCCTTCGAGCAGTTCTTC.

This chain connects TRBV12-3 or TRBV12-4 to TRBJ2-7, with 7 bases matching TRBD1. This CDR3 comprises 14 residues. V lost 5 bases and J lost 3; bases outside the gene matches: 7. CDR3: CASSPGGTYYEQYF. The CDR3 DNA reads TGTGCCAGCAGTCCAGGGGGTACCTACTACGAGCAGTACTTC.

The rearrangement joins TRBV4-3 to TRBJ2-1, with TRBD2 matching 12 bases. CDR3 length equals 16 residues. Germline CDR1 is LGHNA and CDR2 is YSLEER. V dropped 2 bases and J dropped 6; count of bases not matched to a gene: 5. The CDR3: CASSQFLAGGGNEQFF. In DNA, the CDR3 is TGCGCCAGCAGCCAATTCCTAGCGGGAGGGGGCAATGAGCAGTTCTTC.